The clone carrying this T cell receptor beta chain showed up many times. The data stem from a study of Graves' ophthalmopathy and Graves' hyperthyroidism. Study-wide background: The study drew peripheral blood at initial diagnosis, before any treatment.

Germline V gene sequence: CDR1 SGHTA, CDR2 FQGNSA. V was cut by 0 bases and J by 4 bases, with 18 bases left in between. This CDR3 is built from 17 residues. Stable hyperthyroidism meant no ophthalmopathy within 18 months of follow-up. Ages of hyperthyroidism patients ran from 18 to 65, and their diagnoses were new, under 2 months' duration. RNA served as the template for amplifying TCR beta CDR3 regions. An opening RT-PCR round employed HTBI primers and preceded a second-round multiplex PCR. In TCRdb, the multiplex PCR reads were re-called with MiXCR into one record per CDR3 protein. Of about 620,000 distinct CDR3 sequences listed, approximately 21% were seen once; the top ten hold more than 5.5%.

Sequenced material: peripheral blood. The V gene is TRBV7-2, the J gene TRBJ2-5; D possibly corresponds to TRBD2 (7 bases). This clonotype was sampled from a woman aged 18-30 years with stable Graves' hyperthyroidism. Some clones in this sample may be carry-over from other donors' samples. CDR3 bases: TGTGCCAGCAGCTTAGCCCCTTGGGGGGGGGCCCGAGAGACCCAGTACTTC. Translating it yields CASSLAPWGGARETQYF.